These 29 T cell receptor beta chains were sequenced from one sample in a study of T cell responses to AZD1222 COVID-19 vaccine. Profiled with immunoSEQ multiplex PCR; TCRdb holds only in-frame clones, not every one. This sample yields 160,000 or so clones, of which 85% to 90% are seen a single time; around 4.5% belongs to the top ten. Sequencing used peripheral blood, obtained 28 days after the second dose of the MenACWY control vaccine. The receptors derive from an adult who received the MenACWY meningococcal vaccine as a control.

This chain connects TRBV5-4 to TRBJ2-7; tentative D call: TRBD1 (6 bases). The CDR3 is 15 amino acids. Germline CDR1 is SGHNT and CDR2 is YYREEE (reference sequence). Trimming removed 5 bases at V and 0 bases at J, with 15 bases between. The CDR3: CASSLTGFGSYEQYF. CDR3 DNA sequence: TGTGCCAGCAGTTTGACAGGATTCGGCTCCTACGAGCAGTACTTC.

The genes are TRBV9 and TRBJ1-1; D is unclear. Between the trimmed V and J ends, which lost 0 bases and 0 bases, there was a span of 9 bases. Germline V CDR1 and CDR2: SGDLS, YYNGEE. The CDR3 covers 15 residues. The CDR3 spells CASSVAGDLNTEAFF. In DNA, the CDR3 is TGTGCCAGCAGCGTAGCTGGCGACTTGAACACTGAAGCTTTCTTT.

The chain links TRBV24-1 to TRBJ2-2; D not certain. Between the trimmed V and J ends, which lost 6 bases and 6 bases, there was a span of 10 bases. Germline V gene data show CDR1 as KGHDR and CDR2 as SFDVKD. The CDR3 totals 13 residues. The CDR3 region has the DNA TGTGCCACCAGTTCGGGCAGGCCCGGGGAGCTGTTTTTT. Amino acids: CATSSGRPGELFF.

The gene calls are TRBV28 and TRBJ1-1; maybe TRBD1 (5 bases). V was pared by 5 bases and J by 0 bases, with 13 bases between. CDR1 and CDR2 from the germline V gene are MDHEN and SYDVKM. The CDR3 length is 15 residues. The CDR3 reads CASSRGEDMNTEAFF. DNA for the CDR3: TGTGCCAGCAGTAGGGGTGAGGACATGAACACTGAAGCTTTCTTT.

The chain links TRBV30 to TRBJ1-3; possibly TRBD1 for D (6 bases). The V and J ends lost 0 bases and 11 bases respectively, with 14 bases between them. Germline CDR1 reads GTSNPN; CDR2 reads SVGIG (reference sequence). This CDR3 comprises 13 residues. The CDR3 sequence is CAWSVRGQIPIYF. The CDR3 coding sequence is TGTGCCTGGAGTGTACGGGGGCAGATACCCATATATTTT.

As concerns this clone: At one boundary the junction diverges from the germline segment, which might be a read error. The chain employs TRBV24-1 and TRBJ1-5; D is unresolved. The CDR3 length is 13 residues. Germline V gene lookup returns CDR1 KGHDR and CDR2 SFDVKD. In nucleotides, the CDR3 is TGTGCCACCAGTGATCCCCAATATCAGACCCAGCATTTT. This sequence encodes CATSDPQYQTQHF.

V usage is TRBV10-2 and J usage is TRBJ1-2; no definite D call. CDR3 length: 14 residues. Germline CDR1 and CDR2: WSHSY and SAAADI. V was pared by 2 bases and J by 4 bases, with 11 bases between. Written as DNA, the CDR3 is TGCGCCAGCAGTGAGAATCGGGGAACCTATGGCTACACCTTC. As protein: CASSENRGTYGYTF.

The V gene is TRBV14, the J gene TRBJ2-3; tentative D call: TRBD1 (5 bases). The V end was cut by 2 bases, the J end by 4 bases, with 7 bases between. CDR1 and CDR2 (germline): SGHDN, FVKESK. The CDR3 consists of 13 residues. CDR3 DNA sequence: TGTGCCAGCAGCCAACCAGGGCCAGATACGCAGTATTTT. It specifies CASSQPGPDTQYF.

The rearrangement joins TRBV25-1 to TRBJ1-6; D gene unclear. The CDR3 loop spans 15 amino acids. Trimming stripped 2 bases from V and 8 bases from J, with 13 bases between. Germline V gene data show CDR1 as MGHDK and CDR2 as SYGVNS. The CDR3 sequence: CASSEPGLTHSPLHF. The CDR3 bases are TGTGCCAGCAGTGAACCGGGGTTGACGCATTCACCCCTCCACTTT.

The chain combines TRBV6-6 with TRBJ1-3; maybe TRBD1 (5 bases). The CDR3 extends over 14 amino acids. Looked up from germline, CDR1 is MNHNY and CDR2 is SVGAGI (reference sequence). V was shortened by 0 bases and J by 4 bases, with 7 bases between the two germline ends. For the CDR3, the DNA is TGTGCCAGCAGTTACTCAGGGGCCGGAAACACCATATATTTT. Translation gives CASSYSGAGNTIYF.

The chain recombines TRBV27 with TRBJ2-7, with D uncertain. The CDR3 consists of 11 residues. The V and J ends lost 5 bases and 3 bases respectively, with 5 bases between them. The germline CDR1 and CDR2 sequences are MNHEY and SMNVEV (reference sequence). The CDR3 protein is CASSLGYEQYF. The CDR3 DNA is TGTGCCAGCAGTCTCGGCTACGAGCAGTACTTC.

This sequence joins TRBV28 and TRBJ1-2; no reliable D call. Deletions cut 5 bases from V and 0 bases from J, with 22 bases between. The CDR3 contains 18 residues. The germline V gene has CDR1 MDHEN and CDR2 SYDVKM. The CDR3 DNA is TGTGCCAGCAGTACTGATCGACAAAGACGATTAGCTAACTATGGCTACACCTTC. Its translation: CASSTDRQRRLANYGYTF.

The V and J genes are TRBV2 and TRBJ2-1; TRBD2 aligns across 10 bases. The trim removed 6 bases at V and 6 bases at J, leaving 5 bases unmatched. CDR1 is SNHLY, CDR2 FYNNEI, per germline. CDR3 length equals 14 residues. The CDR3 DNA is TGTGCCAGCAGATATAGCGGGGGGACCAATGAGCAGTTCTTC. It yields the protein CASRYSGGTNEQFF.

This chain links TRBV12-3 or TRBV12-4 with TRBJ2-1; D not resolved. Trimming took 3 bases from V and 5 from J, leaving 2 bases between them. The CDR3 contains 11 residues. CDR3 bases: TGTGCCAGCAGTTTGAACAATGAGCAGTTCTTC. Translated: CASSLNNEQFF.

This clone occurred once. The chain is built from TRBV4-3 and TRBJ1-4; D unclear. Between the trimmed V and J ends, which lost 2 bases and 5 bases, there was a span of 15 bases. CDR1 is LGHNA, CDR2 YSLEER, per germline. The CDR3 has 16 residues. CDR3 sequence: CASSQPQGGENEKLFF. The DNA for the CDR3 is TGCGCCAGCAGCCAACCCCAAGGCGGGGAGAATGAAAAACTGTTTTTT.

CDR3 DNA sequence: TGTGCCACCCGGAACTCAAACTCCTACGAGCAGTACTTC. Translation: CATRNSNSYEQYF. The chain links TRBV15 to TRBJ2-7; D is undetermined. V lost 8 bases to trimming and J lost 0 bases, with 11 bases between them. Germline assignment: CDR1 LNHNV and CDR2 YYDKDF (reference sequence). This CDR3 comprises 13 residues. Full variable domain (remainder filled in from reference TRBV15 and TRBJ2-7): DAMVIQNPRYQVTQFGKPVTLSCSQTLNHNVMYWYQQKSSQAPKLLFHYYDKDFNNEADTPDNFQSRRPNTSFCFLDIRSPGLGDTAMYLCATRNSNSYEQYFGPGTRLTVT.

The CDR3 reads CAIQGGDYGYTF. The CDR3 DNA sequence: TGTGCCATCCAGGGGGGCGACTATGGCTACACCTTC. J is TRBJ1-2 and V is TRBV28; 7 nucleotides line up with TRBD1. This CDR3 spans 12 amino acids. Germline CDR1 is MDHEN and CDR2 is SYDVKM. Losses at the gene ends were 10 bases for V and 3 bases for J; bases not matched to a gene: 5.

The chain couples TRBV5-1 to TRBJ1-1; the match to TRBD1 covers 7 bases. This CDR3 has 13 residues. V lost 0 bases to trimming and J lost 11 bases; unmatched junction nucleotides: 7. Germline V gene sequence: CDR1 SGHRS, CDR2 YFSETQ. The CDR3 DNA sequence: TGCGCCAGCAGCTTGGGTACAGGGGAGAGGGCTTTCTTT. Protein product: CASSLGTGERAFF.

This chain connects TRBV29-1 to TRBJ1-3; 9 nucleotides line up with TRBD1. The CDR3 totals 14 residues. Looked up from germline, CDR1 is SQVTM and CDR2 is ANQGSEA. The J segment lost 0 bases and the V segment lost 6 bases, leaving 3 bases of the junction unmatched. Written as DNA, the CDR3 is TGCAGCGTGGGACAGGGCTTCTCTGGAAACACCATATATTTT. This sequence encodes CSVGQGFSGNTIYF.

The rearrangement joins TRBV10-3 to TRBJ1-1, with TRBD1 as a possible D gene (6 bases). The CDR3 sequence is 12 residues long. Germline loops: CDR1 ENHRY, CDR2 SYGVKD. Trimming shortened V by 8 bases and J by 1 base, and 8 bases separated the two germline ends. This CDR3 reads CAIGGQNTEAFF. The CDR3 DNA sequence: TGTGCCATCGGGGGACAGAACACTGAAGCTTTCTTT.

This chain uses TRBV19 with TRBJ1-5; D unclear. In germline, CDR1 is LNHDA, CDR2 SQIVND (reference sequence). V was pared by 5 bases and J by 9 bases, with 8 bases between. The CDR3 runs to 11 residues. The CDR3 coding sequence is TGTGCCAGTAGTGACCCAGGGCCCCAGCATTTT. This sequence encodes CASSDPGPQHF. Variable domain in full (rest from reference TRBV19 and TRBJ1-5): DGGITQSPKYLFRKEGQNVTLSCEQNLNHDAMYWYRQDPGQGLRLIYYSQIVNDFQKGDIAEGYSVSREKKESFPLTVTSAQKNPTAFYLCASSDPGPQHFGDGTRLSIL.

CDR3 nucleotides: TGTGCCAGCAGCGAAGTAGGGACGGGACAAGAGACCCAGTACTTC. As protein: CASSEVGTGQETQYF. The chain links TRBV5-4 to TRBJ2-5; D possibly matches TRBD1 or TRBD2 (5 bases each). The CDR3 spans 15 residues. V was clipped by 4 bases and J by 2 bases, with 15 bases between them. Germline values: CDR1 SGHNT, CDR2 YYREEE (reference sequence).

J is TRBJ2-2 and V is TRBV4-3; 10 bases map to TRBD1. The CDR3 length is 17 residues. V shed 1 base, J shed 6 bases, and the junction held 8 bases outside the gene matches. The germline V gene encodes CDR1 LGHNA and CDR2 YSLEER. This CDR3 is CASSQGPPGQGPGELFF. The CDR3 bases are TGCGCCAGCAGCCAAGGCCCCCCGGGACAGGGGCCCGGGGAGCTGTTTTTT.

The gene calls are TRBV7-9 and TRBJ2-7; TRBD1 matches 9 bases. The CDR3 is made up of 15 amino acids. The J segment lost 2 bases and the V segment lost 1 base, leaving 3 bases of the junction unmatched. Germline CDR1 SEHNR, CDR2 FQNEAQ (reference sequence). CDR3 nucleotide sequence: TGTGCCAGCAGCTTAGTGGGGGACAGGGCCTACGAGCAGTACTTC. Amino acids: CASSLVGDRAYEQYF. The full variable domain, in which reference TRBV7-9 and TRBJ2-7 provide the parts outside the CDR3, is DTGVSQNPRHKITKRGQNVTFRCDPISEHNRLYWYRQTLGQGPEFLTYFQNEAQLEKSRLLSDRFSAERPKGSFSTLEIQRTEQGDSAMYLCASSLVGDRAYEQYFGPGTRLTVT.

This chain joins TRBV6-5 and TRBJ2-7; D is possibly TRBD1 (6 bases). Germline V lookup: CDR1 MNHEY, CDR2 SVGAGI. The CDR3 sequence is 13 residues long. Trimming shortened V by 8 bases and J by 0 bases, and 11 bases separated the two germline ends. The CDR3 protein is CASSGTSSYEQYF. The CDR3 region has the DNA TGTGCCAGCTCGGGGACATCCTCCTACGAGCAGTACTTC.

The CDR3 loop reads CASTSTQNYGYTF. DNA of the CDR3: TGTGCCAGCACTTCCACACAAAACTATGGCTACACCTTC. J is TRBJ1-2 and V is TRBV28; D is unclear. Trimming pared 7 bases from V and 2 bases from J, leaving 11 bases between. The CDR3 is 13 residues long. Germline V CDR1 and CDR2: MDHEN, SYDVKM.

The chain uses TRBV5-6 and TRBJ1-1; perhaps TRBD1 as D (6 bases). The CDR3 contains 15 residues. Germline V gene lookup returns CDR1 SGHDT and CDR2 YYEEEE. V was shortened by 4 bases and J by 4 bases, with 17 bases between the two germline ends. The CDR3 region is CASSRSSGAGTEAFF. The DNA for the CDR3 is TGTGCCAGCAGCCGGTCGTCAGGGGCCGGCACTGAAGCTTTCTTT. The whole variable domain, remainder taken from reference TRBV5-6 and TRBJ1-1, is DAGVTQSPTHLIKTRGQQVTLRCSPKSGHDTVSWYQQALGQGPQFIFQYYEEEERQRGNFPDRFSGHQFPNYSSELNVNALLLGDSALYLCASSRSSGAGTEAFFGQGTRLTVV.

This chain joins TRBV10-2 and TRBJ2-7, with 8 bases lining up with TRBD2. This CDR3 has 14 amino acids. V gave up 2 bases and J gave up 5 bases; unmatched junction bases: 5. Germline V CDR1 and CDR2: WSHSY, SAAADI. The DNA for the CDR3 is TGCGCCAGCAGTGAGGGACTAGCTTTTCACGAGCAGTACTTC. It translates to CASSEGLAFHEQYF.

The chain is built from TRBV28 and TRBJ2-3; 7 bases agree with TRBD2. CDR1 is MDHEN, CDR2 SYDVKM, per germline. This CDR3 has 12 residues. The junction had 2 bases not matched to a gene; V was cut back by 6 bases and J by 5 bases. The DNA of the CDR3 is TGTGCCAGCAGATTAGCGGGAGATACGCAGTATTTT. Protein product: CASRLAGDTQYF.